This T cell receptor (beta chain) was obtained from a study of control samples from healthy donors and cancer patients. Repertoires were generated with immunoSEQ multiplex PCR, while TCRdb's copy carries only in-frame clones and drops some. The data contain about 48,000 clones, nearly 95% of them singletons. CDR1 is MDHEN, CDR2 SYDVKM, per germline. V lost 4 bases and J lost 1, with 14 bases in between. The CDR3 has 17 amino acids. The receptor comes from a woman in her forties or fifties with head and neck cancer. Sequenced: PBMCs. The V and J genes are TRBV28 and TRBJ1-6; D not certain. The CDR3, as DNA: TGTGCCAGCAGTTCGGCCTCTCGCGGATCCTATAATTCACCCCTCCACTTT. This gives the protein CASSSASRGSYNSPLHF.